The rows below give T cell receptor beta chains drawn from one sample of a study of blood T cells in healthy people across ages. MiXCR, applied by TCRdb to the 5' RACE reads, yields one record per CDR3 protein. The profile shows about 400,000 distinct CDR3 sequences, 50% to 60% of them singletons. The sequencing sample was made of blood. The receptors were sampled from a man in his fifties or sixties in good health. Both conserved end residues are part of each CDR3. D genes are given only for firm matches. Clone size is given for some rows only: seen once, a few or many times, or a class if the clone is expanded.

V gene	J gene	D gene	clone size	CDR3 protein	CDR3 DNA
TRBV20-1	TRBJ2-1	-	-	CSAPSGANEQFF	TGCAGTGCTCCTTCAGGGGCCAATGAGCAGTTCTTC
TRBV7-2	TRBJ2-7	TRBD2	-	CASSLAWRAKSGGSYEQYF	TGTGCCAGCAGCCTCGCGTGGAGGGCAAAAAGCGGGGGATCCTACGAGCAGTACTTC
TRBV4-3	TRBJ2-7	-	-	CASSQEIGVYEQYF	TGCGCCAGCAGCCAAGAGATCGGCGTCTACGAGCAGTACTTC
TRBV6-2/TRBV6-3	TRBJ2-7	-	few	CASSYSSRVTYEQYF	TGTGCCAGCAGTTACTCGAGCAGGGTTACCTACGAGCAGTACTTC
TRBV27	TRBJ2-7	-	many	CASHSLISYEQYF	TGTGCCAGCCACAGTTTGATCTCCTACGAGCAGTACTTC
TRBV29-1	TRBJ2-7	TRBD1	-	CSVKGAGEQYF	TGCAGCGTTAAGGGGGCGGGCGAGCAGTACTTC
TRBV6-5	TRBJ1-6	TRBD1	-	CASSTDRENSPLHF	TGTGCCAGCAGCACCGACAGGGAAAATTCACCCCTCCACTTT
TRBV28	TRBJ2-1	-	-	CASTAVGERYNEQFF	TGTGCCAGCACTGCCGTTGGGGAACGGTACAATGAGCAGTTCTTC
TRBV15	TRBJ2-7	-	few	CATSRDLPYEQYF	TGTGCCACCAGCAGGGACCTACCCTACGAGCAGTACTTC
TRBV3-1	TRBJ2-1	TRBD2	-	CASSLPRTSGLWSEQFF	TGTGCCAGCAGCCTACCTAGGACTAGCGGCCTTTGGAGTGAGCAGTTCTTC
TRBV5-5	TRBJ2-1	-	-	CASTRVGVPPLGEQFF	TGTGCCAGCACCCGGGTAGGGGTCCCACCTTTGGGTGAGCAGTTCTTC
TRBV29-1	TRBJ2-7	-	-	CSVEIFRASYEQYF	TGCAGCGTTGAGATTTTTCGGGCCTCCTACGAGCAGTACTTC
TRBV5-5	TRBJ2-1	-	few	CASSFRVNEQFF	TGTGCCAGCAGCTTTCGGGTCAATGAGCAGTTCTTC
TRBV4-1	TRBJ1-2	TRBD1	-	CASSQDPWGTGVRYGYTF	TGCGCCAGCAGCCAAGATCCGTGGGGGACAGGGGTTCGCTATGGCTACACCTTC
TRBV20-1	TRBJ2-7	-	-	CSARGAGTYYEQYF	TGCAGTGCCCGAGGGGCAGGGACCTACTACGAGCAGTACTTC
TRBV27	TRBJ1-5	-	-	CASSSGRGNQPQHF	TGTGCCAGCAGTTCCGGACGGGGAAATCAGCCCCAGCATTTT
TRBV9	TRBJ2-7	-	-	CASSVVRAGNEQYF	TGTGCCAGCAGCGTAGTGCGGGCGGGGAATGAGCAGTACTTC
TRBV15	TRBJ2-1	-	-	CATTTVLGRYEQFF	TGTGCCACCACTACGGTTTTAGGGCGCTATGAGCAGTTCTTC
TRBV28	TRBJ2-1	TRBD2	few	CASSFVQREGPHGDNEQFF	TGTGCCAGCAGTTTTGTACAGCGGGAGGGCCCTCACGGGGACAATGAGCAGTTCTTC
TRBV10-3	TRBJ2-5	-	-	CAISGPPGAEEYF	TGTGCCATCAGTGGGCCGCCTGGGGCCGAGGAGTACTTC
TRBV20-1	TRBJ2-1	TRBD2	-	CSAGSGNMLFF	TGCAGTGCTGGTAGCGGGAATATGTTGTTCTTC
TRBV11-2	TRBJ2-5	TRBD2	-	CASSLRGLAGPYQETQYF	TGTGCCAGCAGCTTAAGGGGACTAGCGGGACCATATCAAGAGACCCAGTACTTC
TRBV5-1	TRBJ2-5	-	few	CASSTTRDREQYF	TGCGCCAGCAGCACTACTAGGGATCGGGAGCAGTACTTC
TRBV6-5	TRBJ2-3	TRBD1	-	CASSYSTGTATSTDTQYF	TGTGCCAGCAGTTACTCGACCGGGACAGCCACTAGCACAGATACGCAGTATTTT
TRBV5-1	TRBJ2-1	-	-	CASSTLGGGEQFF	TGCGCCAGCAGCACCTTGGGCGGCGGCGAGCAGTTCTTC
TRBV6-5	TRBJ1-4	TRBD1	once	CASKTDRGFNEKLFF	TGTGCCAGCAAGACAGACAGGGGCTTTAATGAAAAACTGTTTTTT
TRBV6-6	TRBJ2-7	TRBD2	-	CASSPGGAGGNYEQYF	TGTGCCAGCAGCCCAGGTGGGGCGGGAGGGAACTACGAGCAGTACTTC
TRBV7-7	TRBJ1-4	-	-	CASSVTEGEKLFF	TGTGCTAGCAGCGTAACAGAAGGTGAAAAACTGTTTTTT
TRBV29-1	TRBJ2-7	-	-	CSATVGDEQYF	TGCAGCGCCACCGTAGGAGACGAGCAGTACTTC
TRBV6-1	TRBJ2-5	-	once	CASSWGLAETQYF	TGTGCCAGCAGTTGGGGGCTAGCGGAGACCCAGTACTTC
TRBV3-1	TRBJ2-7	TRBD2	-	CASSGVGGPNEQYF	TGTGCCAGCAGCGGAGTGGGAGGGCCCAACGAGCAGTACTTC
TRBV7-2	TRBJ2-1	-	few	CASSPKTRNEQFF	TGTGCCAGCAGCCCAAAGACTCGTAATGAGCAGTTCTTC
TRBV11-2	TRBJ1-2	TRBD1	-	CASSSNRGISGYTF	TGTGCCAGCAGCTCCAACAGGGGGATAAGCGGCTACACCTTC
TRBV28	TRBJ2-7	-	many	CASRTVSSYEQYF	TGTGCCAGCAGGACGGTGAGCTCCTACGAGCAGTACTTC
TRBV6-6	TRBJ2-1	TRBD1	-	CASRNGTGGKYEQFF	TGTGCCAGCAGAAACGGGACAGGGGGAAAATATGAGCAGTTCTTC
TRBV19	TRBJ2-7	TRBD2	-	CASSLAGTSEHEQYF	TGTGCCAGTAGTCTGGCCGGGACTAGCGAACACGAGCAGTACTTC
TRBV6-1	TRBJ1-2	TRBD1	-	CASSSHRGPPGYTF	TGTGCCAGCAGTTCCCACAGGGGTCCGCCTGGCTACACCTTC
TRBV4-2	TRBJ2-7	-	few	CASSQDRGPYEQYF	TGTGCCAGCAGCCAAGATCGGGGACCCTACGAGCAGTACTTC
TRBV29-1	TRBJ2-1	-	-	CSLLWRSTVEQFF	TGCAGCTTGTTGTGGAGGTCGACGGTTGAGCAGTTCTTC
TRBV20-1	TRBJ2-5	-	once	CSASDGTLAETQYF	TGCAGTGCTAGCGACGGGACATTGGCGGAGACCCAGTACTTC
TRBV29-1	TRBJ2-7	-	many	CSVGGLAGRNRYEQYF	TGCAGCGTTGGCGGTTTGGCAGGTCGAAATCGTTACGAGCAGTACTTC
TRBV9	TRBJ2-1	TRBD2	-	CASSVAVTSVEQFF	TGTGCCAGCAGCGTAGCTGTAACTAGCGTTGAGCAGTTCTTC
TRBV9	TRBJ2-3	-	-	CASSARDPTDTQYF	TGTGCCAGCAGCGCCCGGGACCCCACAGATACGCAGTATTTT
TRBV29-1	TRBJ2-7	TRBD2	-	CSVDGGGFYEQYF	TGCAGCGTTGACGGGGGAGGGTTCTACGAGCAGTACTTC
TRBV28	TRBJ2-1	TRBD1	-	CASRHPLGQGDDEQFF	TGTGCCAGCAGGCATCCACTGGGGCAGGGGGATGATGAGCAGTTCTTC
TRBV5-6	TRBJ2-7	-	-	CANSFLALPTYEQYF	TGTGCCAACAGCTTCCTAGCCTTACCCACCTACGAGCAGTACTTC
TRBV7-9	TRBJ2-5	-	-	CASSGVRHKAETQYF	TGTGCCAGCTCCGGGGTACGCCATAAGGCGGAGACCCAGTACTTC
TRBV11-1	TRBJ2-1	-	-	CASSLGAHKNYNEQFF	TGTGCCAGCAGCTTAGGAGCGCACAAGAATTACAATGAGCAGTTCTTC
TRBV2	TRBJ1-1	-	-	CASSGETEAFF	TGTGCCAGCAGTGGTGAAACTGAAGCTTTCTTT
TRBV7-2	TRBJ1-2	-	-	CASSVPRGHGYTF	TGTGCCAGCAGCGTACCCCGGGGGCATGGCTACACCTTC
TRBV10-1	TRBJ2-5	TRBD2	few	CASSESGGETQYF	TGCGCCAGCAGTGAGAGCGGGGGAGAGACCCAGTACTTC